A single sample is the source of the 22 T cell receptor beta chains below, sequenced in a study of Ad26.COV2.S vaccination and SARS-CoV-2 variants. The treatment denotes: around 19 received Ad26.COV2.S at low or high dose, single or two shots; about 5 received placebo; per-sample allocation not given. Collection of the samples took place on day 63 after the first injection of vaccine or placebo. Sequenced by immunoSEQ multiplex PCR; TCRdb stores in-frame clones only, minus some. Counted here are 350,000 to 500,000 clones, around 89% occurring once; the ten biggest clones make up 3.6%. Sequences were derived from peripheral blood, sampled in a trial of Ad26.COV2.S vaccine versus placebo. The receptors were sampled from a person aged 18-60 years who received the Ad26.COV2.S COVID-19 vaccine or a placebo.

V usage is TRBV2 and J usage is TRBJ2-3; possibly TRBD1 for D (5 bases). Per the germline V gene, CDR1 is SNHLY and CDR2 is FYNNEI. This CDR3 has 16 residues. Trimming pared 5 bases from V and 2 bases from J, leaving 17 bases between. CDR3: CASSSDSSFDTDTQYF. Here the CDR3 DNA reads TGTGCCAGCAGTTCTGACAGCAGCTTTGACACAGATACGCAGTATTTT. Drawing the rest from reference TRBV2 and TRBJ2-3, the complete variable domain is EPEVTQTPSHQVTQMGQEVILRCVPISNHLYFYWYRQILGQKVEFLVSFYNNEISEKSEIFDDQFSVERPDGSNFTLKIRSTKLEDSAMYFCASSSDSSFDTDTQYFGPGTRLTVL.

The chain joins TRBV12-3 or TRBV12-4 to TRBJ1-4; the D gene is possibly TRBD1 (5 bases). Trimming removed 6 bases at V and 6 bases at J, with 11 bases between. The CDR3 sequence is 13 residues long. CDR3 sequence reads: CASSHGTDEKLFF. DNA of the CDR3: TGTGCCAGCAGCCACGGGACGGATGAAAAACTGTTTTTT.

The gene calls are TRBV5-1 and TRBJ1-4, with 8 nucleotides matching TRBD1. Germline V gives CDR1 SGHRS, CDR2 YFSETQ. There are 15 residues in the CDR3. V lost 4 bases and J lost 8; bases outside the gene matches: 10. In DNA, the CDR3 is TGCGCCAGCAGCCCCGGACAGGGAGCTGTGGAAAAACTGTTTTTT. Amino acid sequence: CASSPGQGAVEKLFF.

The chain uses TRBV4-1 and TRBJ2-3; 10 bases are a match to TRBD1. The CDR3 runs to 16 residues. In germline, CDR1 is MGHRA, CDR2 YSYEKL. V trimming: 0 bases; J trimming: 3 bases; junction bases outside the gene matches: 3. The CDR3 DNA reads as TGCGCCAGCAGCCAAGACGTGGACAGGGGGACAGATACGCAGTATTTT. Translation gives CASSQDVDRGTDTQYF.

The CDR3: CASSLGRGDGYTF. Written as DNA, the CDR3 is TGTGCCAGCAGCTTAGGCAGGGGGGATGGCTACACCTTC. This chain connects TRBV7-2 to TRBJ1-2; 7 positions agree with TRBD1. The CDR3 consists of 13 residues. V was clipped by 1 base and J by 6 bases; unmatched bases: 2. The germline V gene has CDR1 SGHTA and CDR2 FQGNSA.

This chain uses TRBV7-2 with TRBJ2-4, with D possibly being TRBD2 (5 bases). The V end was cut by 4 bases, the J end by 9 bases, with 16 bases between. CDR3 length: 14 amino acids. Germline V CDR1 and CDR2: SGHTA, FQGNSA. In DNA form, the CDR3 reads TGTGCCAGCAGCTCGGTCGGGGTCGAGGGCATTCAGTACTTC. Protein: CASSSVGVEGIQYF.

V usage is TRBV5-1 and J usage is TRBJ1-4; no definite D call. V was trimmed by 0 bases and J by 1 base, leaving 7 bases between them. Germline-derived CDR1 and CDR2 are SGHRS and YFSETQ. This CDR3 contains 15 residues. CDR3 sequence (DNA): TGCGCCAGCAGCTTGGCTCGGATAACTAATGAAAAACTGTTTTTT. It is translated as CASSLARITNEKLFF. Full variable domain (outside the CDR3, taken from reference TRBV5-1 and TRBJ1-4): KAGVTQTPRYLIKTRGQQVTLSCSPISGHRSVSWYQQTPGQGLQFLFEYFSETQRNKGNFPGRFSGRQFSNSRSEMNVSTLELGDSALYLCASSLARITNEKLFFGSGTQLSVL.

This chain uses TRBV7-2 with TRBJ2-3; D possibly corresponds to TRBD1 (6 bases). Germline-derived CDR1 and CDR2 are SGHTA and FQGNSA. Trimming pared 3 bases from V and 0 bases from J, leaving 13 bases between. This CDR3 is built from 16 residues. CDR3 sequence: CASSFAGGHSTDTQYF. The DNA for the CDR3 is TGTGCCAGCAGCTTTGCTGGGGGCCATAGCACAGATACGCAGTATTTT.

The V and J genes are TRBV3-1 (or the pseudogene TRBV3-2) and TRBJ1-2; 8 bases agree with TRBD1. The CDR3 covers 16 residues. The junction had 11 bases not matched to a gene; V was cut back by 5 bases and J by 3 bases. Germline V gene lookup returns CDR1 LGHDT and CDR2 YNNKEL (reference sequence). CDR3 nucleotide sequence: TGTGCCAGCAGCACTTCGCGGACAGGGCTTCACTATGGCTACACCTTC. Translated: CASSTSRTGLHYGYTF.

J is TRBJ2-3 and V is TRBV4-3; possibly TRBD1 for D (6 bases). This CDR3 region has 17 residues. Germline values: CDR1 LGHNA, CDR2 YSLEER. Between the trimmed V and J ends, which lost 0 bases and 3 bases, there was a span of 16 bases. CDR3 nucleotide sequence: TGCGCCAGCAGCCAAGATTTGCAGGGGAAGGATACAGATACGCAGTATTTT. Amino acids: CASSQDLQGKDTDTQYF.

In its sample, this clone was seen once. In DNA, the CDR3 is TGTGCCAGCAGCTCGGACTTTTACAATGAGCAGTTCTTC. Translation gives CASSSDFYNEQFF. The V call is TRBV5-4, the J call TRBJ2-1; weak D call: TRBD2 (5 bases). Germline assignment: CDR1 SGHNT and CDR2 YYREEE (reference sequence). Trimming removed 3 bases from V and 4 bases from J, with 8 bases in between. There are 13 residues in the CDR3.

The chain has TRBV28 and TRBJ1-6; no reliable D call. V lost 7 bases and J 6 bases, leaving 13 bases between the germline ends. The CDR3 totals 14 residues. Germline V gene lookup returns CDR1 MDHEN and CDR2 SYDVKM. CDR3 DNA: TGTGCCAGCATGGAAGGGCAGGCTAATTCACCCCTCCACTTT. Translation gives CASMEGQANSPLHF.

This chain links TRBV5-4 with TRBJ2-3; perhaps TRBD2 as D (5 bases). V was shortened by 4 bases and J by 4 bases, with 19 bases between the two germline ends. CDR3 size: 16 residues. Germline V gives CDR1 SGHNT, CDR2 YYREEE (reference sequence). CDR3 nucleotide sequence: TGTGCCAGCAGCCCGCGGGCAATGGGCGGCCCAGATACGCAGTATTTT. Its protein product is CASSPRAMGGPDTQYF.

The V call is TRBV5-1, the J call TRBJ2-7; the D call may be TRBD1 or TRBD2 (6 bases each). In germline, CDR1 is SGHRS, CDR2 YFSETQ. The V end was cut by 0 bases, the J end by 6 bases, with 13 bases between. The CDR3 runs to 14 residues. This CDR3 reads CASSLEGGSSEQYF. The CDR3 nucleotides are TGCGCCAGCAGCTTGGAGGGGGGCTCTTCCGAGCAGTACTTC.

The rearrangement uses TRBV28 and TRBJ1-4; 9 positions match TRBD1. Germline CDR1 reads MDHEN; CDR2 reads SYDVKM. The CDR3 spans 15 residues. With V trimmed by 2 bases and J by 5 bases, 3 bases remained unmatched. The CDR3 DNA is TGTGCCAGCAGTTTAAGTGGGACAGGGAATGAAAAACTGTTTTTT. Its translation is CASSLSGTGNEKLFF.

This chain uses TRBV9 with TRBJ2-7, with TRBD2 matching 10 bases. Trimming cost V 4 bases and J 4 bases; bases outside gene matches: 5. The CDR3 totals 14 residues. Per germline, CDR1 SGDLS and CDR2 YYNGEE. The CDR3 loop is CASSPSGGAYEQYF. CDR3 in DNA: TGTGCCAGCAGCCCTAGCGGGGGAGCTTACGAGCAGTACTTC.

The chain links TRBV21-1 to TRBJ2-5. TRBV21-1 is labeled a pseudogene. The CDR3 is made up of 14 amino acids. CDR3 in amino acids: CASTRDHGQETQYF. The CDR3 DNA is TGTGCCAGCACACGGGACCACGGACAAGAGACCCAGTACTTC.

The V call is TRBV7-8, the J call TRBJ2-5; D is undetermined. V was pared by 0 bases and J by 5 bases, with 7 bases between. This CDR3 is 13 amino acids long. Germline V lookup: CDR1 SGHVS, CDR2 FQNEAQ. CDR3 protein: CASSLANGETQYF. CDR3 coding DNA: TGTGCCAGCAGCTTAGCGAATGGGGAGACCCAGTACTTC.

V gene TRBV7-3 combines with J gene TRBJ1-1, with 7 nucleotides matching TRBD1. The V segment lost 2 bases and the J segment 1 base; nucleotides outside the gene matches: 10. This CDR3 region has 17 residues. The germline V gene encodes CDR1 SGHTA and CDR2 FQGTGA. As DNA, the CDR3 is TGTGCCAGCAGCTTACATAGGGGGCCTGTCTGGAACACTGAAGCTTTCTTT. This sequence encodes CASSLHRGPVWNTEAFF. Filled out from reference TRBV7-3 and TRBJ1-1, the complete variable domain reads GAGVSQTPSNKVTEKGKYVELRCDPISGHTALYWYRQSLGQGPEFLIYFQGTGAADDSGLPNDRFFAVRPEGSVSTLKIQRTERGDSAVYLCASSLHRGPVWNTEAFFGQGTRLTVV.

The chain uses TRBV3-1 (or the pseudogene TRBV3-2) and TRBJ2-5; D gene unclear. Germline V lookup: CDR1 LGHDT, CDR2 YNNKEL (reference sequence). Trimming took 1 base from V and 9 from J, leaving 18 bases between them. This CDR3 contains 15 residues. CDR3 DNA sequence: TGTGCCAGCAGCCAAGCTATAAGGGTGGGGTTGGCCCAGTACTTC. Its protein is CASSQAIRVGLAQYF.

The genes are TRBV3-1 (or the pseudogene TRBV3-2) and TRBJ2-2, with D possibly being TRBD1 (6 bases). The CDR3 has 15 residues. The germline V and J ends were trimmed by 5 bases and 4 bases, with 14 bases remaining between them. Germline V gives CDR1 LGHDT, CDR2 YNNKEL (reference sequence). CDR3 loop: CASSRPGHFTGELFF. The CDR3 nucleotides read TGTGCCAGCAGCAGACCGGGACACTTCACCGGGGAGCTGTTTTTT.

The rearrangement joins TRBV12-3 or TRBV12-4 to TRBJ1-1; D call uncertain. This CDR3 region has 13 residues. The V and J ends lost 6 bases and 1 base respectively, with 9 bases between them. The CDR3 region is CASRLTRNTEAFF. The DNA of the CDR3 is TGTGCCAGCAGACTTACTAGGAACACTGAAGCTTTCTTT.